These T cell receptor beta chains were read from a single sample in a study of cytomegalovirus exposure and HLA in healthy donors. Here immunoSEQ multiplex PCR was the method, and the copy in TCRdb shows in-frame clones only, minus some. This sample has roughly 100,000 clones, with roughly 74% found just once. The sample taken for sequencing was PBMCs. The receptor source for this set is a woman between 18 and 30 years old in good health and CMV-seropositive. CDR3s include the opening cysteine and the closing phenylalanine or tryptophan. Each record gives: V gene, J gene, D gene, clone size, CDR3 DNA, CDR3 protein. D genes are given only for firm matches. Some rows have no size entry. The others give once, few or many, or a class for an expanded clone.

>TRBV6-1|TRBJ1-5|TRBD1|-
TGTGCCAGCAGTGACCAGGGGGCGCGGCGGGACAATCAGCCCCAGCATTTT
CASSDQGARRDNQPQHF
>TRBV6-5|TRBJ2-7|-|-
TGTGCCAGCAGTTACTCGGCAGGGGACTCCTACGAGCAGTACTTC
CASSYSAGDSYEQYF
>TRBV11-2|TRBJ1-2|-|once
TGTGCCAGCAGCTTAGGGGTAGGGGATGGCTACACCTTC
CASSLGVGDGYTF
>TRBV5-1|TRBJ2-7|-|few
TGCGCCAGCAGCTTGGCCGGGTCTAGCGCCTCCTACGAGCAGTACTTC
CASSLAGSSASYEQYF
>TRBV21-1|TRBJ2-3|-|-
TGTGCCAGGAGCTGGGGAGTAGTCAGCACAGATACGCAGTATTTT
CARSWGVVSTDTQYF
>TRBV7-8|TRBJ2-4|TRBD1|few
TGTGCCAGCAGCTTTCAGGGGGCGCGCAGAAACATTCAGTACTTC
CASSFQGARRNIQYF
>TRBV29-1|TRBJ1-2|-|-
TGCAGCGTTGAGGGCCAGGGAAGGAGCTATGGCTACACCTTC
CSVEGQGRSYGYTF
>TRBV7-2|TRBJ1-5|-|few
TGTGCCAGCAGCTTAGACAGGGCCTACAATCAGCCCCAGCATTTT
CASSLDRAYNQPQHF
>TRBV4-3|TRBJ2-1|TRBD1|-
TGCGCCAGCAGCCAAGACATGCTGCGACAGGGGCAGCAGTTCTTC
CASSQDMLRQGQQFF
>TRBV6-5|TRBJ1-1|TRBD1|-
TGTGCCAGCAGTTACGGGACAGTACCCCCTGAAGCTTTCTTT
CASSYGTVPPEAFF
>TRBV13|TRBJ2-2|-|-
TGTGCCAGCAGCACCCGGACTACGTCTGGCACCGGGGAGCTGTTTTTT
CASSTRTTSGTGELFF
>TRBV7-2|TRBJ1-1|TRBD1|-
TGTGCCAGCAGCCGCGGGACAGGAACGAACACTGAAGCTTTCTTT
CASSRGTGTNTEAFF
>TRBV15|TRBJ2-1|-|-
TGTGCCACCAGCAGGGGGGGACAGATCTACAATGAGCAGTTCTTC
CATSRGGQIYNEQFF
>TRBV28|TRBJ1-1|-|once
TGTGCCAGCACCCGTGGCGGAAGAGCTTTCTTT
CASTRGGRAFF
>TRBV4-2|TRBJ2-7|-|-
TGTGCCAGCAGCCAAGAGGAGGCGCAGGGGGGCTACGAGCAGTACTTC
CASSQEEAQGGYEQYF
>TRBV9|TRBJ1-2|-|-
TGTGCCAGCAGCGTAGACAGTACCTATGGCTACACCTTC
CASSVDSTYGYTF
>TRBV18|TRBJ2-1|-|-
TGTGCCAGCTCACTCTCCTTTCTAGGAAGCTCCTACAATGAGCAGTTCTTC
CASSLSFLGSSYNEQFF
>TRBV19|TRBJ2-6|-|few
TGTGCCAGTAGTGGCTGGACAGCCTCTCGCTCTGGGGCCAACGTCCTGACTTTC
CASSGWTASRSGANVLTF
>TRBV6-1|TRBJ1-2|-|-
TGTGCCAGCAGTGAAGGGAGGGGGAGGGGGGATGAAGGCTACACCTTC
CASSEGRGRGDEGYTF
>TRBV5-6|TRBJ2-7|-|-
TGTGCCAGCAGCTTCCCAGGTGTAACCTACGAGCAGTACTTC
CASSFPGVTYEQYF
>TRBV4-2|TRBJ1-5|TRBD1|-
TGTGCCAGCAGCCCGGCAGGGGGCGATCAGCCCCAGCATTTT
CASSPAGGDQPQHF
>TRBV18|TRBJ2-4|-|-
TGTGCCAGCTCACCAAGGGGATTTGACATTCAGTACTTC
CASSPRGFDIQYF
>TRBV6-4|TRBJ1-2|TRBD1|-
TGTGCCAGCAGACCGGGACAGGGCATCTACACCTTC
CASRPGQGIYTF
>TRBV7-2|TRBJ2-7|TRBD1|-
TGTGCCAGCAGCTCAGGGGGTAGCTCCTACGAGCAGTACTTC
CASSSGGSSYEQYF
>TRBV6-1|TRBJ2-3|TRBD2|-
TGTGCCAGCAGTCCCCTGGGGGGGGGTGAAGATACGCAGTATTTT
CASSPLGGGEDTQYF
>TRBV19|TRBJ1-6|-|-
TGTGCCAGTAGTATCGGGGGCTCCTATAATTCACCCCTCCACTTT
CASSIGGSYNSPLHF
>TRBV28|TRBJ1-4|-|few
TGTGCCAGCAGTTTATCAGGCATCAATGAAAAACTGTTTTTT
CASSLSGINEKLFF
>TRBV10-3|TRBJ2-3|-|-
TGTGCCATCAGTGAGCCAAGGGGGGGCGGAAGCACAGATACGCAGTATTTT
CAISEPRGGGSTDTQYF
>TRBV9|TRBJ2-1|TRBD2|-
TGTGCCAGCAGCGCTAGTTGGAAGGGACTAGCCAAAAGCTCCTACAATGAGCAGTTCTTC
CASSASWKGLAKSSYNEQFF
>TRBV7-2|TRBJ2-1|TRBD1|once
TGTGCCAGCACCACGGGACAGGGCCTTTACAATGAGCAGTTCTTC
CASTTGQGLYNEQFF
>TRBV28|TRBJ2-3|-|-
TGTGCCAGCAGTTTATTTAGGACTAGCACAGATACGCAGTATTTT
CASSLFRTSTDTQYF
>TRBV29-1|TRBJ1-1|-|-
TGCAGCGTTCCCGGGGGTTGGGGCACTGAAGCTTTCTTT
CSVPGGWGTEAFF
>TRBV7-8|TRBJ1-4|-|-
TGTGCCAGCAGCTTACTAGACAGAGCAACTAATGAAAAACTGTTTTTT
CASSLLDRATNEKLFF
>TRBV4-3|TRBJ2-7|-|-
TGCGCCAGCAGCCAAGAAGGGGGAGGGAGACATTCCGAGCAGTACTTC
CASSQEGGGRHSEQYF
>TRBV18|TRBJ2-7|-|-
TGTGCCAGCTCACCGGGCCCTACCTACGAGCAGTACTTC
CASSPGPTYEQYF
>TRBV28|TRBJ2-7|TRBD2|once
TGTGCCAGCAGTTCAGGACTAGCGCGGTACTTC
CASSSGLARYF
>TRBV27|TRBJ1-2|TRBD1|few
TGTGCCAGCAGTCTCGGACAGGGGAGCGATGGCTACACCTTC
CASSLGQGSDGYTF
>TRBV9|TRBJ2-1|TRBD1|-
TGTGCCAGCAGCAGCCGACAGGGGGAGAGGAATGAGCAGTTCTTC
CASSSRQGERNEQFF
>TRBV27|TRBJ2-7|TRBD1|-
TGTGCCAGCAGTCGGGACAGGAGGGACGAGCAGTACTTC
CASSRDRRDEQYF
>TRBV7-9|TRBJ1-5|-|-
TGTGCCAGCAGCCCAATGGGGAGAGGCAATCAGCCCCAGCATTTT
CASSPMGRGNQPQHF
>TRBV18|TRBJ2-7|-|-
TGTGCCAGCTCACCGCCCCCAGCCTACGAGCAGTACTTC
CASSPPPAYEQYF